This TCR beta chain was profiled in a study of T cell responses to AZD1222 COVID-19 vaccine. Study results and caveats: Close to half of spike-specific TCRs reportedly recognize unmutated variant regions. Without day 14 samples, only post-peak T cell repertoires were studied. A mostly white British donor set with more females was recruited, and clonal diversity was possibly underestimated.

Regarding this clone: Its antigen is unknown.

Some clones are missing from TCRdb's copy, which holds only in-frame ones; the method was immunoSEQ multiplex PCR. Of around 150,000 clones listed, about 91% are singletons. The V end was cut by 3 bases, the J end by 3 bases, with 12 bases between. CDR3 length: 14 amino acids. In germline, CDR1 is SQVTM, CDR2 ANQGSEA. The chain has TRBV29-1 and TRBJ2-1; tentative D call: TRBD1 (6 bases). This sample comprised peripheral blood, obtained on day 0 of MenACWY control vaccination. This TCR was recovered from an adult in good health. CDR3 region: CSVDFGTRYNEQFF. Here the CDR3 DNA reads TGCAGCGTTGACTTCGGGACACGCTACAATGAGCAGTTCTTC.